Listed below are T cell receptor beta chains from one sample, sequenced in a study of CD8 T cells in ankylosing spondylitis. Using its own MiXCR run on the 5' RACE reads, TCRdb lists one record per CDR3 protein. There are approximately 250,000 distinct CDR3 sequences in the sample; roughly 32% occur only once, and about 4.2% lies in the top ten. Sample: blood, either unsorted or a sorted T cell fraction (not recorded which). The receptors derive from a male donor with ankylosing spondylitis or in good health (not recorded which). CDR3s leave out the opening cysteine and the closing phenylalanine or tryptophan. The order of the fields is J gene, clone size, D gene, V gene, CDR3 protein. D genes are given only for firm matches. Rows give clone size only sometimes, using once, few, many, or a class for an expanded clone.

J gene: TRBJ2-6
clone size: -
D gene: -
V gene: TRBV6-1
CDR3 protein: ASYSGSSGANVLT

J gene: TRBJ2-1
clone size: -
D gene: TRBD2
V gene: TRBV4-1
CDR3 protein: ASSLTGTSGEEQF

J gene: TRBJ2-7
clone size: few
D gene: -
V gene: TRBV9
CDR3 protein: ASSVGVGYRVPYEQY

J gene: TRBJ2-7
clone size: many
D gene: -
V gene: TRBV20-1
CDR3 protein: SARGDLYEQY

J gene: TRBJ2-7
clone size: -
D gene: -
V gene: TRBV20-1
CDR3 protein: SARPLWGESSYEQY

J gene: TRBJ2-7
clone size: -
D gene: TRBD2
V gene: TRBV20-1
CDR3 protein: SANDFRTSGGSLDEQY

J gene: TRBJ2-3
clone size: -
D gene: TRBD2
V gene: TRBV7-2
CDR3 protein: ASSLGVAGALMQY

J gene: TRBJ2-1
clone size: -
D gene: -
V gene: TRBV27
CDR3 protein: ATRRWGEHNEQF

J gene: TRBJ2-7
clone size: few
D gene: -
V gene: TRBV20-1
CDR3 protein: SATRTDYEQY

J gene: TRBJ2-5
clone size: few
D gene: -
V gene: TRBV9
CDR3 protein: ASSVSGANQETQY

J gene: TRBJ2-2
clone size: few
D gene: -
V gene: TRBV4-1
CDR3 protein: ASSRDVPPGELF

J gene: TRBJ2-1
clone size: -
D gene: TRBD2
V gene: TRBV15
CDR3 protein: ATSSPGGGSNEQF

J gene: TRBJ1-5
clone size: few
D gene: -
V gene: TRBV5-6
CDR3 protein: ASSFGMDNQPQH

J gene: TRBJ2-1
clone size: -
D gene: -
V gene: TRBV20-1
CDR3 protein: SARGGPSYNEQF

J gene: TRBJ1-1
clone size: -
D gene: -
V gene: TRBV11-2
CDR3 protein: ASSLPSNTEAF

J gene: TRBJ2-5
clone size: few
D gene: TRBD2
V gene: TRBV12-3/TRBV12-4
CDR3 protein: ASSLAQAGAQETQY

J gene: TRBJ2-3
clone size: few
D gene: -
V gene: TRBV20-1
CDR3 protein: SARDLLGQGRLADTQY

J gene: TRBJ2-1
clone size: few
D gene: -
V gene: TRBV5-1
CDR3 protein: ASRERLDQEQF

J gene: TRBJ2-3
clone size: -
D gene: -
V gene: TRBV5-4
CDR3 protein: ASSLLGDPHTDTQY

J gene: TRBJ1-2
clone size: few
D gene: TRBD1
V gene: TRBV20-1
CDR3 protein: SASKTGYYGYT

J gene: TRBJ2-3
clone size: -
D gene: -
V gene: TRBV28
CDR3 protein: ASSFGISTDTQY

J gene: TRBJ1-5
clone size: -
D gene: TRBD1
V gene: TRBV5-1
CDR3 protein: ASSLSGQGNQPQH

J gene: TRBJ2-3
clone size: -
D gene: -
V gene: TRBV12-3/TRBV12-4
CDR3 protein: ASSSLWQGGTDTQY

J gene: TRBJ2-5
clone size: few
D gene: TRBD1
V gene: TRBV27
CDR3 protein: ASSIRTGKETQY

J gene: TRBJ1-6
clone size: -
D gene: -
V gene: TRBV6-2/TRBV6-3
CDR3 protein: ASTQTSGSPLH

J gene: TRBJ2-7
clone size: -
D gene: -
V gene: TRBV10-2
CDR3 protein: ASRAFGVPAEQY

J gene: TRBJ1-1
clone size: -
D gene: -
V gene: TRBV21-1
CDR3 protein: ASSKDRGHTEAF

J gene: TRBJ2-2
clone size: -
D gene: TRBD2
V gene: TRBV20-1
CDR3 protein: SARKPGTSNTGELF

J gene: TRBJ1-2
clone size: few
D gene: -
V gene: TRBV29-1
CDR3 protein: SVPRKANYGYT

J gene: TRBJ2-7
clone size: -
D gene: -
V gene: TRBV6-5
CDR3 protein: ASSYSSGWTSEQY

J gene: TRBJ2-2
clone size: few
D gene: -
V gene: TRBV29-1
CDR3 protein: SVERGTGELF